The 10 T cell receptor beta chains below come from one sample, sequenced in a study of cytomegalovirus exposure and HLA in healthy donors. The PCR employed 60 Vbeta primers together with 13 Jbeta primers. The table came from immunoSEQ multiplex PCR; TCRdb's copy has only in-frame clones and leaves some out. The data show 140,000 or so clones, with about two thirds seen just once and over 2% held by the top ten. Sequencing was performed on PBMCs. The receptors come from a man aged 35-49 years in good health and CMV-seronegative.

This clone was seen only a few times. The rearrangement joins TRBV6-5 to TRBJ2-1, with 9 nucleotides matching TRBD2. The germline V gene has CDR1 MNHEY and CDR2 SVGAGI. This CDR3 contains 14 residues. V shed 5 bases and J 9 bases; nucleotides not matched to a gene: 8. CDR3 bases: TGTGCCAGCAGTGGGCGGGGGGGCCGTCTTGAGCAGTTCTTC. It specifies CASSGRGGRLEQFF.

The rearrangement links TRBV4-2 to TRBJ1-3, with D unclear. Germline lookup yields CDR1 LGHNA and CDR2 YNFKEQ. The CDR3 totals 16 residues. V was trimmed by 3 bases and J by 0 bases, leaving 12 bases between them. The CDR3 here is CASSQVQALSGNTIYF. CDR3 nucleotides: TGTGCCAGCAGCCAGGTTCAGGCGCTCTCTGGAAACACCATATATTTT.

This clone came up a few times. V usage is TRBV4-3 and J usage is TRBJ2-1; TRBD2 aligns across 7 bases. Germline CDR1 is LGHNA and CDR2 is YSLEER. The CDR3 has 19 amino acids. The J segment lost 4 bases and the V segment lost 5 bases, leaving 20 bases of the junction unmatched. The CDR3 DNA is TGCGCCAGCAGCTCTTCAAGTCGTCTCGGCGGGAGTCGATACAATGAGCAGTTCTTC. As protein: CASSSSSRLGGSRYNEQFF.

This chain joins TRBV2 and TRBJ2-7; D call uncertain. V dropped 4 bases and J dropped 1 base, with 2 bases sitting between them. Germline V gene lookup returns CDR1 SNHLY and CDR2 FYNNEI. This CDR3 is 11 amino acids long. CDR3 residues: CASSASYEQYF. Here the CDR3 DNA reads TGTGCCAGCAGTGCTTCCTACGAGCAGTACTTC.

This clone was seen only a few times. The CDR3 spells CASRTGYEQYF. CDR3 DNA sequence: TGTGCCAGCAGGACAGGGTACGAGCAGTACTTC. The J gene is TRBJ2-7, the V gene TRBV2; 7 nucleotides align to TRBD1. The CDR3 has 11 amino acids. Germline CDR1 reads SNHLY; CDR2 reads FYNNEI. Germline trimming cut 6 bases from V and 4 bases from J; bases unmatched to any gene: 0.

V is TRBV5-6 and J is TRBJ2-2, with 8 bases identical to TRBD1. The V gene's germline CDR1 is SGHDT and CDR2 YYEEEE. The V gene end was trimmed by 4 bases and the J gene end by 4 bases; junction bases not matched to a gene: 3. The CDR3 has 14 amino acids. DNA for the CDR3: TGTGCCAGCAGCCAAACAGGGGGCACCGGGGAGCTGTTTTTT. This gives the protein CASSQTGGTGELFF.

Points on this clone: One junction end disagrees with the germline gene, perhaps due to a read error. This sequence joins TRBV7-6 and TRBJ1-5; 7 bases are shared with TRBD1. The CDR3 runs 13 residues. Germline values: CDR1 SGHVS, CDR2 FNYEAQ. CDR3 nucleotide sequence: TGTGCCAGCAGCTTGGACAGGAATCAGCCCCAGAATTTT. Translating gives CASSLDRNQPQNF.

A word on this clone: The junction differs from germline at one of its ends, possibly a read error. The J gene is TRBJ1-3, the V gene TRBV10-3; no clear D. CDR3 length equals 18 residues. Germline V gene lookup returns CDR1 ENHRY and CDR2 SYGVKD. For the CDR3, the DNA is TGTGCCATCAGAGAGTTTGGAGCCCCACGGGTCTCTGGAAACACCATATATTTT. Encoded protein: CAIREFGAPRVSGNTIYF.

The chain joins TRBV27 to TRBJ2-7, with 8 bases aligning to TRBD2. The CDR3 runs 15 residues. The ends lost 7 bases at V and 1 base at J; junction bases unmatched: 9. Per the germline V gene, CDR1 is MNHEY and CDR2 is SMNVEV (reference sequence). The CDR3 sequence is CASNRLAGPSYEQYF. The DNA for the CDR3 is TGTGCCAGCAATCGTTTAGCGGGACCATCCTACGAGCAGTACTTC.

CDR3: CSVKVAGGPGNEQFF. CDR3 nucleotides: TGCAGCGTTAAGGTAGCGGGAGGGCCGGGCAATGAGCAGTTCTTC. The chain employs TRBV29-1 and TRBJ2-1; 11 positions agree with TRBD2. The CDR3 is 15 residues long. Germline CDR1 is SQVTM and CDR2 is ANQGSEA. The junction had 9 bases not matched to a gene; V was cut back by 5 bases and J by 6 bases.